This TCR beta chain was recorded in a study of blood T cell repertoires in COVID-19. Study-level information: T cells, B-cell-depleted T cells, or PBMCs provided the cDNA or gDNA that served as material.

This clone was seen once. Study members were between roughly 18 and 100 years old and lived in over 20 US regions. Among Cohort 3 donors, those recovered had two negative PCRs, clearance, or symptom resolution. Data came from immunoSEQ multiplex PCR; TCRdb stores just in-frame clones and leaves some out. The profile shows some 300,000 clones, around 90% of them singletons. This CDR3 region has 20 residues. CDR1 and CDR2 from the germline V gene are MGHRA and YSYEKL. V lost 0 bases to trimming and J lost 4 bases; unmatched junction nucleotides: 12. The source material was PBMCs or T cells enriched from blood (not recorded which). The TCR originated in a woman between 25 and 40 years old who had recovered from COVID-19. This sequence joins TRBV4-1 and TRBJ2-1, with 13 bases fitting TRBD2. CDR3: CASSQESRTSGGAGYNEQFF. The CDR3 DNA is TGCGCCAGCAGCCAAGAATCGAGAACTAGCGGGGGGGCCGGGTACAATGAGCAGTTCTTC.